This T cell receptor (beta chain) is from a study of T cell responses to AZD1222 COVID-19 vaccine. In its sample, this clone was seen once. Its matching antigen is unknown. The CDR3 covers 12 residues. With 5 bases removed from V and 6 bases from J, the gap between germline ends came to 8 bases. Findings of the study overall: Sampling captured repertoires only after the peak T cell response. Spike-specific TCR repertoires showed rising breadth and depth after two AZD1222 doses.

This table comes from immunoSEQ multiplex PCR, and its TCRdb copy is limited to in-frame clones, with some not included. The data hold about 120,000 clones, with 86% observed a single time. V usage is TRBV12-3 or TRBV12-4 and J usage is TRBJ1-5; no reliable D call. This clonotype originated in an adult who received the AZD1222 COVID-19 vaccine. The sequenced sample was peripheral blood, obtained 28 days after the second AZD1222 dose. CDR3 amino acids: CASSMDGQPQHF. Written as DNA, the CDR3 is TGTGCCAGCAGTATGGACGGTCAGCCCCAGCATTTT.